The source of this T cell receptor (beta chain) is a study of blood T cell repertoires in COVID-19. Clones were sequenced by immunoSEQ multiplex PCR, and TCRdb holds only the in-frame ones, with some missing. The table shows approximately 160,000 clones, with around 83% occurring only once. Participants, about 18 to 90 years old, spanned about two dozen US areas. J gave up 2 bases and V 5 bases, and 5 bases lay outside the gene matches. CDR1 and CDR2 (germline): MDHEN, SYDVKM. CDR3 length: 14 residues. The origin of this receptor is a woman aged 45-65 years in a cohort exposed to, infected with or recovered from COVID-19 (not recorded which). This chain joins TRBV28 and TRBJ1-2, with TRBD1 identical over 7 bases. The source material was PBMCs or T cells enriched from blood (not recorded which). The CDR3 DNA reads as TGTGCCAGCAGTCTCCCAGGGGGGAACTATGGCTACACCTTC. Its translation: CASSLPGGNYGYTF.